A selection of T cell receptor beta chains follows, all from one sample in a study of identifying expanded T cells in peripheral blood. The data were produced by immunoSEQ multiplex PCR, yet TCRdb's version contains in-frame clones alone and is incomplete. There are approximately 57,000 clones in the sample; approximately 89% occur only once, and around 3.5% lies in the top ten. Sequences were obtained from blood. The receptors originated from a person aged 18 to 75 in good health. CDR3s include the opening cysteine and the closing phenylalanine or tryptophan. The order of the fields is clone size, J gene, V gene, D gene, CDR3 DNA, CDR3 protein. The D gene is left open where the match is weak. Size is omitted from some rows. Given values are once, few, many or a class for expanded clones.

abundance: NA; j_gene: TRBJ1-1; v_gene: TRBV5-5; d_gene: NA; CDR3nt: TGTGCCAGCAGTTGGGACTGGGCTGCCACTGAAGCTTTCTTT; CDR3aa: CASSWDWAATEAFF
abundance: NA; j_gene: TRBJ2-5; v_gene: TRBV23-1; d_gene: NA; CDR3nt: TGCGCCAGCAGTCAATCTAGCCCGTGGGGGGAGACCCAGTACTTC; CDR3aa: CASSQSSPWGETQYF
abundance: once; j_gene: TRBJ2-7; v_gene: TRBV7-9; d_gene: NA; CDR3nt: TGTGCCAGCAGCTCGAATGCCCCATCCTACGAGCAGTACTTC; CDR3aa: CASSSNAPSYEQYF
abundance: NA; j_gene: TRBJ1-6; v_gene: TRBV19; d_gene: NA; CDR3nt: TGTGCCAGCAAGGGACCTAGCTCCTATAATTCACCCCTCCACTTT; CDR3aa: CASKGPSSYNSPLHF
abundance: NA; j_gene: TRBJ2-5; v_gene: TRBV15; d_gene: NA; CDR3nt: TGTGCCACCAGCAGAACCGTCTGGGCCGATGAGACCCAGTACTTC; CDR3aa: CATSRTVWADETQYF
abundance: NA; j_gene: TRBJ2-7; v_gene: TRBV5-1; d_gene: TRBD2; CDR3nt: TGCGCCAGCAGCTGGACCCCGGGACTAGCCGCGAACGAGCAGTACTTC; CDR3aa: CASSWTPGLAANEQYF
abundance: NA; j_gene: TRBJ2-3; v_gene: TRBV2; d_gene: NA; CDR3nt: TGTGCCAGCGGCAAAGGGTCCACAGATACGCAGTATTTT; CDR3aa: CASGKGSTDTQYF
abundance: once; j_gene: TRBJ1-2; v_gene: TRBV23-1; d_gene: TRBD1; CDR3nt: TGCGCCAGCTTCGGACCGGGACAGGGGTTGAGGAACTATGGCTACACCTTC; CDR3aa: CASFGPGQGLRNYGYTF
abundance: NA; j_gene: TRBJ2-5; v_gene: TRBV19; d_gene: NA; CDR3nt: TGTGCCAGTAGTAAAATGGGACTGGCGGTGGAGACCCAGTACTTC; CDR3aa: CASSKMGLAVETQYF
abundance: NA; j_gene: TRBJ1-2; v_gene: TRBV13; d_gene: TRBD1; CDR3nt: TGTGCCAGCAGCCCTTATGGCAGGGGGCTCCGAAACTATGGCTACACCTTC; CDR3aa: CASSPYGRGLRNYGYTF
abundance: once; j_gene: TRBJ1-5; v_gene: TRBV11-2; d_gene: TRBD1; CDR3nt: TGTGCCAGCAGCTGGGGTAGGGGGACAGAATGGGGTCAGCCCCAGCATTTT; CDR3aa: CASSWGRGTEWGQPQHF
abundance: NA; j_gene: TRBJ2-5; v_gene: TRBV28; d_gene: NA; CDR3nt: TGTGCCAGCAGTTTAAACTTGGGGGAACAGACCCAGTACTTC; CDR3aa: CASSLNLGEQTQYF
abundance: NA; j_gene: TRBJ2-3; v_gene: TRBV28; d_gene: NA; CDR3nt: TGTGCCAGCAGTTCCAGACCAGGGACCAGGCATTCGTCGAATGCGGAGTATTTT; CDR3aa: CASSSRPGTRHSSNAEYF
abundance: NA; j_gene: TRBJ2-4; v_gene: TRBV27; d_gene: NA; CDR3nt: TGTGCCAGCAGGGAGGGTTACCGGCTAGCCAAAAACATTCAGTACTTC; CDR3aa: CASREGYRLAKNIQYF
abundance: NA; j_gene: TRBJ2-2; v_gene: TRBV13; d_gene: NA; CDR3nt: TGTGCCAGCAGCTGGAAGGGCGGGGAGCTGTTTTTT; CDR3aa: CASSWKGGELFF
abundance: few; j_gene: TRBJ1-6; v_gene: TRBV25-1; d_gene: NA; CDR3nt: TGTGCCAGCAGTGATCCCCGTGGTACCGGGGCCCTCCACTTT; CDR3aa: CASSDPRGTGALHF
abundance: NA; j_gene: TRBJ2-1; v_gene: TRBV19; d_gene: TRBD1; CDR3nt: TGTGCCAGTAAGAGGGACAGATACGGATCCTACAATGAGCAGTTCTTC; CDR3aa: CASKRDRYGSYNEQFF
abundance: NA; j_gene: TRBJ2-7; v_gene: TRBV5-6; d_gene: NA; CDR3nt: TGTGCCAGCAGCACGGACAGAAATTACGAGCAGTACTTC; CDR3aa: CASSTDRNYEQYF
abundance: NA; j_gene: TRBJ2-3; v_gene: TRBV6-5; d_gene: NA; CDR3nt: TGTGCCAGCAGTTACTCCGACGGAGATACGCAGTATTTT; CDR3aa: CASSYSDGDTQYF
abundance: NA; j_gene: TRBJ2-1; v_gene: TRBV5-1; d_gene: NA; CDR3nt: TGCGCCAGCAGCTTTATAAATGAGCAGTTCTTC; CDR3aa: CASSFINEQFF
abundance: NA; j_gene: TRBJ2-5; v_gene: TRBV9; d_gene: NA; CDR3nt: TGTGCCAGCAGCGTCGGGTTGGGTCAAGAGACCCAGTACTTC; CDR3aa: CASSVGLGQETQYF
abundance: NA; j_gene: TRBJ2-7; v_gene: TRBV4-1; d_gene: NA; CDR3nt: TGCGCCAGCAGCCCCCTCCCTACAGGGTCCTACGAGCAGTACTTC; CDR3aa: CASSPLPTGSYEQYF
abundance: once; j_gene: TRBJ2-6; v_gene: TRBV7-2; d_gene: TRBD1; CDR3nt: TGTGCCAGCAGCCCAGGACAGGGCAAGTCTGGGGCCAACGTCCTGACTTTC; CDR3aa: CASSPGQGKSGANVLTF
abundance: once; j_gene: TRBJ2-1; v_gene: TRBV9; d_gene: TRBD2; CDR3nt: TGTGCCAGCGGACTAGCGGGAGGTTCGAATGAGCAGTTCTTC; CDR3aa: CASGLAGGSNEQFF
abundance: NA; j_gene: TRBJ1-1; v_gene: TRBV19; d_gene: NA; CDR3nt: TGTGCCAGTAGAGGCGACACTGAAGCTTTCTTT; CDR3aa: CASRGDTEAFF
abundance: NA; j_gene: TRBJ2-5; v_gene: TRBV5-1; d_gene: NA; CDR3nt: TGCGCCAGCAGCTTGACGAGACAAGAGACCCAGTACTTC; CDR3aa: CASSLTRQETQYF
abundance: NA; j_gene: TRBJ2-7; v_gene: TRBV5-4; d_gene: NA; CDR3nt: TGTGCCAGCAGCTTGGGGATCGACGGACCCTACGAGCAGTACTTC; CDR3aa: CASSLGIDGPYEQYF
abundance: NA; j_gene: TRBJ2-1; v_gene: TRBV11-2; d_gene: TRBD2; CDR3nt: TGTGCCAGCAGCGCCGGGACTAGCTCCTACAATGAGCAGTTCTTC; CDR3aa: CASSAGTSSYNEQFF
abundance: NA; j_gene: TRBJ2-1; v_gene: TRBV29-1; d_gene: NA; CDR3nt: TGCAGCGGGCGAGGCGGGACAGCCTACAATGAGCAGTTCTTC; CDR3aa: CSGRGGTAYNEQFF
abundance: NA; j_gene: TRBJ2-7; v_gene: TRBV7-2; d_gene: NA; CDR3nt: TGTGCCAGCAGCTCAGGGCGGGACTACGAGCAGTACTTC; CDR3aa: CASSSGRDYEQYF
abundance: NA; j_gene: TRBJ1-2; v_gene: TRBV10-3; d_gene: TRBD1; CDR3nt: TGTGCCATCAGTGAGTCGGACAGGTATTATAACTATGGCTACACCTTC; CDR3aa: CAISESDRYYNYGYTF
abundance: NA; j_gene: TRBJ2-7; v_gene: TRBV11-3; d_gene: NA; CDR3nt: TGTGCCAGCAGCTTAGAAGGTGGGCCGGGCGGCGAGCAGTACTTC; CDR3aa: CASSLEGGPGGEQYF
abundance: NA; j_gene: TRBJ2-2; v_gene: TRBV5-4; d_gene: NA; CDR3nt: TGTGCCAGCAGCCCGAGTTCCGGGGAGCTGTTTTTT; CDR3aa: CASSPSSGELFF
abundance: NA; j_gene: TRBJ2-4; v_gene: TRBV6-5; d_gene: NA; CDR3nt: TGTGCCAGCAGTTATGATGGGTTAGCCAAAAACATTCAGTACTTC; CDR3aa: CASSYDGLAKNIQYF
abundance: NA; j_gene: TRBJ1-3; v_gene: TRBV5-6; d_gene: TRBD1; CDR3nt: TGTGCCAGCAGCTTGGCTGGGACAGGGAGTGAAAACACCATATATTTT; CDR3aa: CASSLAGTGSENTIYF
abundance: NA; j_gene: TRBJ2-7; v_gene: TRBV6-6; d_gene: TRBD2; CDR3nt: TGTGCCAGCAGTTATGGGCGGGGGAGGGGTTACGAGCAGTACTTC; CDR3aa: CASSYGRGRGYEQYF
abundance: NA; j_gene: TRBJ2-3; v_gene: TRBV5-1; d_gene: NA; CDR3nt: TGCGCCAGCAGACTGGACAGAGCCCCAGATACGCAGTATTTT; CDR3aa: CASRLDRAPDTQYF
abundance: NA; j_gene: TRBJ1-1; v_gene: TRBV28; d_gene: NA; CDR3nt: TGTGCCTCAACAGGGACCTTCGAAGCTTTCTTT; CDR3aa: CASTGTFEAFF
abundance: once; j_gene: TRBJ1-4; v_gene: TRBV4-3; d_gene: NA; CDR3nt: TGCGCCAGCAGCCGGACCTCAACTAATGAAAAACTGTTTTTT; CDR3aa: CASSRTSTNEKLFF
abundance: NA; j_gene: TRBJ2-5; v_gene: TRBV11-2; d_gene: TRBD2; CDR3nt: TGTGCCAGCAGGCCGAGGGGGACTAGCGGCCGCGGGACCCAGTACTTC; CDR3aa: CASRPRGTSGRGTQYF
abundance: NA; j_gene: TRBJ1-1; v_gene: TRBV9; d_gene: NA; CDR3nt: TGTGCCAGCAGCGGGGGGCAGGCGTACACTGAAGCTTTCTTT; CDR3aa: CASSGGQAYTEAFF
abundance: NA; j_gene: TRBJ1-1; v_gene: TRBV6-6; d_gene: NA; CDR3nt: TGTGCCAGCAGTTACTCGTACGGCCAGGCCGCGCCTGAAGCTTTCTTT; CDR3aa: CASSYSYGQAAPEAFF
abundance: NA; j_gene: TRBJ2-3; v_gene: TRBV5-4; d_gene: TRBD2; CDR3nt: TGTGCCAGCAGCCGAACTAGCGGGGGGGGTACAGATACGCAGTATTTT; CDR3aa: CASSRTSGGGTDTQYF
abundance: once; j_gene: TRBJ1-1; v_gene: TRBV28; d_gene: NA; CDR3nt: TGTGCCAGCAGTTCCCCGGGGAACACTGAAGCTTTCTTT; CDR3aa: CASSSPGNTEAFF
abundance: NA; j_gene: TRBJ1-5; v_gene: TRBV30; d_gene: NA; CDR3nt: TGTGCCTGGAGTGTGAAAAGGGGTCTAACTAGCAATCAGCCCCAGCATTTT; CDR3aa: CAWSVKRGLTSNQPQHF